This T cell receptor beta chain was sequenced during a study of cytomegalovirus exposure and HLA in healthy donors. This clone showed up just once. The primer mix had 60 Vbeta and 13 Jbeta primers. TCRdb's copy holds only in-frame clones and misses some; the assay was immunoSEQ multiplex PCR. The repertoire has more than 70,000 clones, 60% to 85% of them found once; the top ten carry approximately 5.3%. Sample: PBMCs. The source of this sequence is a man aged 30 to 45 in good health and CMV-seropositive.

Here the CDR3 reads CASSQVIGSNQPQHF. CDR3 in DNA: TGCGCCAGCAGCCAAGTAATCGGGAGCAATCAGCCCCAGCATTTT. V usage is TRBV4-1 and J usage is TRBJ1-5; unclear D gene. V lost 1 base and J 1 base, leaving 8 bases between the germline ends. The germline gives CDR1 MGHRA, CDR2 YSYEKL. This CDR3 spans 15 amino acids.